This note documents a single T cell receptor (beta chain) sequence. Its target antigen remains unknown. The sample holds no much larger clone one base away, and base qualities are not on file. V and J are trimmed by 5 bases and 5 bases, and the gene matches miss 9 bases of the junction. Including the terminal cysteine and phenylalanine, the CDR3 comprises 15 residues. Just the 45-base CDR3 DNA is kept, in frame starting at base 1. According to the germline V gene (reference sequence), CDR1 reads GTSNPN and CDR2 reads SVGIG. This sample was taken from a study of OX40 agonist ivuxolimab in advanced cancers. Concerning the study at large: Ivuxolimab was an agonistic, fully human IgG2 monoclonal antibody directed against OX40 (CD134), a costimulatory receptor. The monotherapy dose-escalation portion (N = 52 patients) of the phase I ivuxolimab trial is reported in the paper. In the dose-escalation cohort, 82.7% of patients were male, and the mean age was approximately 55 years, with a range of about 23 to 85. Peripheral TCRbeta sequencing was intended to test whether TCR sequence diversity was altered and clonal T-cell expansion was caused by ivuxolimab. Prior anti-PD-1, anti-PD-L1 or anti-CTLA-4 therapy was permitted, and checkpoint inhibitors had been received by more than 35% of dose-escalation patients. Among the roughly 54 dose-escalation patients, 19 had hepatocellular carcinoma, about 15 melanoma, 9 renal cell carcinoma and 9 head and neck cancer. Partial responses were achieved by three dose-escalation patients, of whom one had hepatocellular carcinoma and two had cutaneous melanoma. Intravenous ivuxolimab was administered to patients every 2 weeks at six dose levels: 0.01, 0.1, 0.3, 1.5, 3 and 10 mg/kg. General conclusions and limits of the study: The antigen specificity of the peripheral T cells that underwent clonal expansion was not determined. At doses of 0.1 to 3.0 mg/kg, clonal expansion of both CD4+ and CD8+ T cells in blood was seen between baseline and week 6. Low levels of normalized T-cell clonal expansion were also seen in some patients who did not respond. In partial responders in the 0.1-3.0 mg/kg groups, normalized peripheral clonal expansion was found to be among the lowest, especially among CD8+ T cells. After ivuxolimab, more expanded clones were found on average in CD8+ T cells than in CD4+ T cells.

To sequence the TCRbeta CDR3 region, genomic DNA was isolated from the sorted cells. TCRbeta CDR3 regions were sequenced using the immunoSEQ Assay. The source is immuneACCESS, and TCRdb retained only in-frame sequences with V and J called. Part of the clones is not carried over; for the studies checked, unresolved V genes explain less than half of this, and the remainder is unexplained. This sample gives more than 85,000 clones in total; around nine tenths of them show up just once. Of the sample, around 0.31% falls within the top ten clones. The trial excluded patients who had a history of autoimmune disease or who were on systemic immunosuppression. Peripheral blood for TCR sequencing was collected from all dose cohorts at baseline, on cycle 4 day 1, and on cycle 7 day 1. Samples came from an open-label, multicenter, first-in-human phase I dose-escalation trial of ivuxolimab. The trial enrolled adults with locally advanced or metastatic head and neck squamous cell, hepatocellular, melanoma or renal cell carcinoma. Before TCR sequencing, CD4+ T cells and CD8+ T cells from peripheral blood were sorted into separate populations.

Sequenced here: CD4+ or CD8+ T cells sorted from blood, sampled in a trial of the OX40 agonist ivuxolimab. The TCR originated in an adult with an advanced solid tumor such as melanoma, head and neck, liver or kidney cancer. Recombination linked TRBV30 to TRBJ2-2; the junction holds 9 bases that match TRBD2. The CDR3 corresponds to CAWRSGRAGTGELFF. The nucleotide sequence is TGTGCCTGGCGTAGCGGGAGAGCGGGTACCGGGGAGCTGTTTTTT.